Following are 29 T cell receptor beta chains from one sample sequenced in a study of T cell repertoires and HLA-DP antigens. The antigens for these receptors are not known. Assay used: immunoSEQ multiplex PCR; TCRdb lists only in-frame clones, some missing. The table includes approximately 90,000 clones, around nine tenths detected once. Sequencing was carried out using CD4+ T cells from PBMCs. All receptors come from a man aged 50 or older in good health and CMV-seronegative.

The V and J genes are TRBV19 and TRBJ2-1, with D maybe TRBD1 (6 bases). V lost 7 bases, J lost 12 bases, and 13 bases lay in between. Per germline, CDR1 LNHDA and CDR2 SQIVND (reference sequence). The CDR3 spans 11 residues. DNA for the CDR3: TGTGCCAGTAAGGACAGAGGTAGGCAGTTCTTC. This gives the protein CASKDRGRQFF. Full variable domain (missing parts from reference TRBV19 and TRBJ2-1): DGGITQSPKYLFRKEGQNVTLSCEQNLNHDAMYWYRQDPGQGLRLIYYSQIVNDFQKGDIAEGYSVSREKKESFPLTVTSAQKNPTAFYLCASKDRGRQFFGPGTRLTVL.

The CDR3 spells CASNPGQSNQPQHF. The CDR3 DNA reads as TGTGCCAGTAACCCCGGACAGTCCAATCAGCCCCAGCATTTT. The chain joins TRBV19 to TRBJ1-5; D perhaps matches TRBD1 (6 bases). In germline, CDR1 is LNHDA, CDR2 SQIVND (reference sequence). The V end lost 7 bases, the J end lost 3 bases, and 13 bases lay between the germline ends. The CDR3 loop spans 14 amino acids.

The chain uses TRBV28 and TRBJ2-7; the match to TRBD1 covers 7 bases. This CDR3 contains 13 residues. The V and J ends lost 8 bases and 6 bases, in that order; junction bases with no gene match: 10. CDR1 is MDHEN, CDR2 SYDVKM, per germline. The CDR3 sequence: CASGRTGLSEQYF. CDR3 sequence (DNA): TGTGCCAGCGGGCGGACAGGTTTGTCCGAGCAGTACTTC.

The CDR3 sequence is CATSRDGVNTIYF. CDR3 sequence (DNA): TGTGCCACCAGCAGAGACGGGGTAAACACCATATATTTT. This chain uses TRBV15 with TRBJ1-3; unclear D gene. This CDR3 has 13 amino acids. Trimming cost V 0 bases and J 6 bases, with 6 bases left between them. Looked up from germline, CDR1 is LNHNV and CDR2 is YYDKDF (reference sequence).

In this sample, this clone turned up a few times. CDR3 in DNA: TGTGCCAGCAGGGGAACCGGGACAGGGGAAGATGAGCAGTTCTTC. It is translated as CASRGTGTGEDEQFF. The chain employs TRBV27 and TRBJ2-1; 10 bases agree with TRBD1. There are 15 residues in the CDR3. J gave up 8 bases and V 6 bases, and 10 bases lay outside the gene matches. Germline CDR1 reads MNHEY; CDR2 reads SMNVEV (reference sequence).

The V and J genes are TRBV9 and TRBJ2-3, with 12 bases that match TRBD2. V trimming: 0 bases; J trimming: 1 base; junction bases outside the gene matches: 3. This CDR3 is 17 amino acids long. CDR1 and CDR2 (germline): SGDLS, YYNGEE. In DNA, the CDR3 is TGTGCCAGCAGCGTAGCAGCTAGCGGGAGGGGCACAGATACGCAGTATTTT. This encodes CASSVAASGRGTDTQYF.

The V gene is TRBV9, the J gene TRBJ2-7, with 9 bases aligning to TRBD1. The germline CDR1 and CDR2 sequences are SGDLS and YYNGEE. The CDR3 has 15 residues. Unmatched junction bases numbered 5, after V lost 0 bases and J lost 4 bases. CDR3 amino acids: CASSVGQGVFYEQYF. The CDR3 DNA sequence: TGTGCCAGCAGCGTAGGACAGGGGGTCTTTTACGAGCAGTACTTC.

This chain's CDR3 is CAISDPGREDIQYF. CDR3 nucleotides: TGTGCCATCAGTGACCCCGGACGCGAGGACATTCAGTACTTC. The rearrangement joins TRBV10-3 to TRBJ2-4, with no clear D. In germline, CDR1 is ENHRY, CDR2 SYGVKD. The CDR3 consists of 14 residues. The V end lost 3 bases, the J end lost 8 bases, and 14 bases lay between the germline ends.

This sequence joins TRBV11-2 and TRBJ1-1; TRBD1 matches 8 bases. Germline CDR1 reads SGHAT; CDR2 reads FQNNGV. V dropped 5 bases and J dropped 0; count of bases not matched to a gene: 8. CDR3 length equals 16 residues. The CDR3, as DNA: TGTGCCAGCAGCCCGAGGACAGGGATAATGAACACTGAAGCTTTCTTT. It specifies CASSPRTGIMNTEAFF.

The chain carries TRBV7-8 and TRBJ2-5, with D perhaps TRBD1 (5 bases). This CDR3 has 15 residues. Trimming stripped 5 bases from V and 2 bases from J, with 15 bases between. Germline-derived CDR1 and CDR2 are SGHVS and FQNEAQ. The CDR3: CASSRSGHTQETQYF. The CDR3 DNA reads TGTGCCAGCAGCCGATCAGGACATACACAAGAGACCCAGTACTTC.

The gene calls are TRBV7-2 and TRBJ2-5, with TRBD1 matching over 7 bases. The CDR3 contains 14 residues. CDR1 SGHTA and CDR2 FQGNSA come from the germline V gene. Trimming cost V 0 bases and J 5 bases; bases outside gene matches: 3. This CDR3 reads CASSLAGQSETQYF. The CDR3 DNA follows: TGTGCCAGCAGCTTAGCGGGACAGAGCGAGACCCAGTACTTC.

This clone has only one observation. V and J are TRBV30 and TRBJ1-4, with 7 bases lining up with TRBD1. The CDR3 contains 15 residues. After removal of 0 bases from V and 4 bases from J, the junction contained 5 bases not matched to a gene. Germline lookup yields CDR1 GTSNPN and CDR2 SVGIG (reference sequence). The CDR3 spells CAWSVGAGGNEKLFF. The CDR3 coding sequence is TGTGCCTGGAGTGTAGGGGCAGGGGGTAATGAAAAACTGTTTTTT. The whole variable domain, filled in from reference TRBV30 and TRBJ1-4, reads SQTIHQWPATLVQPVGSPLSLECTVEGTSNPNLYWYRQAAGRGLQLLFYSVGIGQISSEVPQNLSASRPQDRQFILSSKKLLLSDSGFYLCAWSVGAGGNEKLFFGSGTQLSVL.

A few counts support this clone. This sequence joins TRBV18 and TRBJ1-2; 8 bases are a match to TRBD1. The germline V gene has CDR1 KGHSH and CDR2 LQKENI. The CDR3 contains 14 residues. Germline trimming cut 5 bases from V and 2 bases from J; bases unmatched to any gene: 4. CDR3 residues: CASSVDRGNYGYTF. CDR3 DNA sequence: TGTGCCAGCTCAGTTGACAGGGGAAACTATGGCTACACCTTC.

The chain carries TRBV6-1 and TRBJ1-2; a possible D gene is TRBD1 (5 bases). In germline, CDR1 is MNHNS, CDR2 SASEGT. V lost 1 base, J lost 7 bases, and 10 bases lay in between. This CDR3 comprises 13 residues. The DNA for the CDR3 is TGTGCCAGCAGTGAAGACCAGGGAGGTGGCTACACCTTC. Residues: CASSEDQGGGYTF.

The V and J genes are TRBV6-5 and TRBJ2-7; D is uncertain. Per germline, CDR1 MNHEY and CDR2 SVGAGI. The length of the CDR3 is 13 residues. The V gene lost 8 bases and the J gene lost 0 bases, with 11 bases spanning the gap. CDR3 amino acids: CASLGQPSYEQYF. The CDR3 DNA reads as TGTGCCAGCTTAGGGCAGCCCTCCTACGAGCAGTACTTC.

A single count supports this clone. V gene TRBV5-1 combines with J gene TRBJ2-5, with no clear D. The end of the DNA aligns better with TRBJ2-7, so the J call may be wrong. The CDR3 loop spans 14 amino acids. Germline V CDR1 and CDR2: SGHRS, YFSETQ. The CDR3 loop reads CASHDPPHSYEQYF. The CDR3 DNA reads TGCGCCAGCCATGACCCGCCGCACTCCTACGAGCAGTACTTC.

This chain links TRBV12-2 with TRBJ2-7; no DNA check was done on the table's D call, TRBD1. TRBV12-2 is an annotated pseudogene. This CDR3 region has 14 residues. CDR3 coding DNA: TGTGCAAGTCGCCTTAGACAAAGCTCCTACGAGCAGTACTTC. Its protein product is CASRLRQSSYEQYF.

This clone came up a few times. The chain couples TRBV28 to TRBJ1-3, with D unresolved. Looked up from germline, CDR1 is MDHEN and CDR2 is SYDVKM. The CDR3 loop spans 13 amino acids. Deletions cut 8 bases from V and 0 bases from J, with 8 bases between. CDR3 DNA: TGTGCCAGCGGCATAAGCTCTGGAAACACCATATATTTT. Amino acids: CASGISSGNTIYF.

The V call is TRBV5-1, the J call TRBJ1-2; 7 positions match TRBD1. Germline loops: CDR1 SGHRS, CDR2 YFSETQ. The V and J ends lost 3 bases and 4 bases, in that order; junction bases with no gene match: 12. CDR3 length: 16 residues. Written as DNA, the CDR3 is TGCGCCAGCAGCTCCCTTCCCGGGACAGACGCCTATGGCTACACCTTC. Its translation is CASSSLPGTDAYGYTF.

The genes are TRBV11-2 and TRBJ2-3, with D maybe TRBD1 (5 bases). The V end was cut by 1 base, the J end by 14 bases, with 13 bases between. Germline CDR1 is SGHAT and CDR2 is FQNNGV. This CDR3 comprises 12 residues. CDR3: CASSLAGSGPYF. The CDR3, as DNA: TGTGCCAGCAGCTTAGCAGGGTCCGGTCCGTATTTT.

The chain recombines TRBV6-5 with TRBJ2-7; weak D call: TRBD2 (6 bases). Germline CDR1 MNHEY, CDR2 SVGAGI. This CDR3 has 14 amino acids. Trimming removed 3 bases at V and 0 bases at J, with 9 bases between. DNA of the CDR3: TGTGCCAGCAGTTATAGGAGGGGCTCCTACGAGCAGTACTTC. This gives the protein CASSYRRGSYEQYF.

The chain couples TRBV6-5 to TRBJ1-1; weak D call: TRBD1 (6 bases). Trimming removed 5 bases at V and 1 base at J, with 8 bases between. This CDR3 has 13 residues. Germline-derived CDR1 and CDR2 are MNHEY and SVGAGI. The CDR3 reads CASSVQGNTEAFF. The CDR3 DNA sequence: TGTGCCAGCAGTGTACAGGGGAACACTGAAGCTTTCTTT.

The rearrangement joins TRBV5-1 to TRBJ1-1; 7 positions agree with TRBD1. CDR3 length: 16 residues. After removal of 5 bases from V and 2 bases from J, the junction contained 12 bases not matched to a gene. CDR1 is SGHRS and CDR2 is YFSETQ in the germline V gene. In DNA, the CDR3 is TGCGCCAGCAGACCCCCGGGAAGGGACAGTAACACTGAAGCTTTCTTT. It translates to CASRPPGRDSNTEAFF.

This chain uses TRBV29-1 with TRBJ2-5; perhaps TRBD1 as D (6 bases). The CDR3 length is 15 residues. Between the trimmed V and J ends, which lost 5 bases and 7 bases, there was a span of 23 bases. Germline CDR1 SQVTM, CDR2 ANQGSEA. The CDR3 DNA follows: TGCAGCGTTTCTCGACAGGCCAAACCCCCAGGGACCCAGTACTTC. The encoded protein is CSVSRQAKPPGTQYF.

This rearrangement joins TRBV7-2 to TRBJ2-3, with D tentatively TRBD1 or TRBD2 (5 bases each). V was cut by 3 bases and J by 4 bases, with 20 bases left in between. This CDR3 spans 17 amino acids. Germline V lookup: CDR1 SGHTA, CDR2 FQGNSA. The CDR3 spells CASSFPGQVPRSDTQYF. The CDR3 DNA sequence: TGTGCCAGCAGCTTCCCGGGGCAGGTCCCGAGGTCAGATACGCAGTATTTT.

V usage is TRBV5-1 and J usage is TRBJ2-2; 9 nucleotides agree with TRBD1. The CDR3 contains 16 residues. The germline gives CDR1 SGHRS, CDR2 YFSETQ. Trimming cost V 4 bases and J 6 bases; bases outside gene matches: 10. CDR3 in amino acids: CASSPRTGGAPGELFF. The CDR3 nucleotides read TGCGCCAGCAGCCCACGTACAGGGGGCGCGCCCGGGGAGCTGTTTTTT.

V and J are TRBV5-4 and TRBJ2-7; 8 bases match TRBD2. V dropped 4 bases and J dropped 2; count of bases not matched to a gene: 8. CDR1 and CDR2 from the germline V gene are SGHNT and YYREEE (reference sequence). CDR3 length: 15 residues. Here the CDR3 reads CASSPVAGRTYEQYF. DNA for the CDR3: TGTGCCAGCAGCCCCGTAGCGGGACGAACCTACGAGCAGTACTTC.

The rearrangement links TRBV4-1 to TRBJ1-4; D is uncertain. The CDR3 extends over 16 amino acids. Trimming pared 1 base from V and 4 bases from J, leaving 13 bases between. Germline-derived CDR1 and CDR2 are MGHRA and YSYEKL. This chain's CDR3 is CASSQGSGRYNEKLFF. CDR3 DNA: TGCGCCAGCAGCCAAGGATCTGGCAGATATAATGAAAAACTGTTTTTT.

This sequence joins TRBV4-3 and TRBJ2-7; D gene unclear. V gave up 1 base and J gave up 3 bases, with 7 bases separating them. CDR1 LGHNA and CDR2 YSLEER come from the germline V gene. The CDR3 spans 13 residues. This chain's CDR3 is CASSQAGNYEQYF. The CDR3 region has the DNA TGCGCCAGCAGCCAAGCCGGAAACTACGAGCAGTACTTC.